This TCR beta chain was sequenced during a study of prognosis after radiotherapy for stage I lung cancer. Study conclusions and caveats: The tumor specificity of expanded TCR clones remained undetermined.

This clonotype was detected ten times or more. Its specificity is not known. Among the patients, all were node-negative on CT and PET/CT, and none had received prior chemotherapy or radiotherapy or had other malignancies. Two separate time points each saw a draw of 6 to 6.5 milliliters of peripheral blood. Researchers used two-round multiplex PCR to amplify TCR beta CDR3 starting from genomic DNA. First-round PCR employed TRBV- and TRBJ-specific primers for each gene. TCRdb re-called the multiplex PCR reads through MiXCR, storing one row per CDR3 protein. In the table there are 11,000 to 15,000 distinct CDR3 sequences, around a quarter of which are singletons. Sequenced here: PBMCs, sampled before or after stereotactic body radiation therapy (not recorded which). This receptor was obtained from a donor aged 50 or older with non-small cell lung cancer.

The CDR3 sequence: CASSLRAAESNQPQHF. The CDR3, as DNA: TGTGCCAGCAGTTTAAGGGCAGCCGAGAGCAATCAGCCCCAGCATTTT. The chain joins TRBV28 to TRBJ1-5, with no clear D. CDR1 and CDR2 (germline): MDHEN, SYDVKM. The CDR3 is 16 amino acids. V shed 2 bases and J shed 1 base, with 12 bases lying between them. Together with reference TRBV28 and TRBJ1-5, the CDR3 gives the full variable domain: DVKVTQSSRYLVKRTGEKVFLECVQDMDHENMFWYRQDPGLGLRLIYFSYDVKMKEKGDIPEGYSVSREKKERFSLILESASTNQTSMYLCASSLRAAESNQPQHFGDGTRLSIL.